Below, 8 T cell receptor beta chains from the same sample are listed, as sequenced in a study of T cells in Graves' hyperthyroidism and ophthalmopathy. Researchers amplified the TCR beta CDR3 regions from RNA transcripts. TCR CDR3 underwent first-round RT-PCR with the HTBI primer set. One entry per CDR3 protein, called by TCRdb with MiXCR from the multiplex PCR reads. The sample holds approximately 610,000 distinct CDR3 sequences, around 15% seen once. Specimen: blood. The origin of the receptors is a middle-aged woman with Graves' ophthalmopathy.

This clonotype was recorded at least ten times. The CDR3 sequence is CASSPWANTYEQYF. For the CDR3, the DNA is TGTGCCAGCAGTCCGTGGGCTAATACTTACGAGCAGTACTTC. V is TRBV28 and J is TRBJ2-7; no clear D gene. This CDR3 comprises 14 residues. Deletions cut 5 bases from V and 4 bases from J, with 15 bases between. In germline, CDR1 is MDHEN, CDR2 SYDVKM. Drawing the rest from reference TRBV28 and TRBJ2-7, the complete variable domain is DVKVTQSSRYLVKRTGEKVFLECVQDMDHENMFWYRQDPGLGLRLIYFSYDVKMKEKGDIPEGYSVSREKKERFSLILESASTNQTSMYLCASSPWANTYEQYFGPGTRLTVT.

In its sample, this clonotype was seen once. The V and J genes are TRBV6-1 and TRBJ2-5; D unclear. V was trimmed by 6 bases and J by 4 bases, leaving 9 bases between them. CDR1 and CDR2 (germline): MNHNS, SASEGT. The CDR3 is 12 amino acids. CDR3 DNA sequence: TGTGCCAGCAGGGTAAAGGGAGAGACCCAGTACTTC. It is translated as CASRVKGETQYF.

This clonotype appeared many times. V gene TRBV12-5 combines with J gene TRBJ1-1; D gene uncertain. Per germline, CDR1 LGHNT and CDR2 FRNRAP. The germline V and J ends were trimmed by 1 base and 0 bases, with 12 bases remaining between them. The CDR3 has 16 residues. The CDR3 DNA reads TGTGCTAGTGGTTTGGCCACCCTTGGGTTGAACACTGAAGCTTTCTTT. Translating gives CASGLATLGLNTEAFF.

With respect to this clonotype: Being one base from a much bigger clone, this may be a read error. J is TRBJ2-5 and V is TRBV7-2, with no clear D. Trimming removed 4 bases from V and 1 base from J, with 10 bases in between. This CDR3 has 14 amino acids. Germline V lookup: CDR1 SGHTA, CDR2 FQGNSA. The CDR3 nucleotides read TGTGCCAGCAGCTCAGGCGCCACCCAAGAGACCCAGTACTTC. The encoded protein is CASSSGATQETQYF.

V is TRBV12-3 or TRBV12-4 and J is TRBJ1-5; 8 nucleotides agree with TRBD1. V was clipped by 4 bases and J by 6 bases; unmatched bases: 8. The CDR3 loop spans 15 amino acids. CDR3 in amino acids: CASSSATGAGQPQHF. The CDR3 DNA follows: TGTGCCAGCAGTTCCGCGACAGGGGCCGGTCAGCCCCAGCATTTT.

This clonotype was detected ten times or more. The chain couples TRBV7-9 to TRBJ2-7, with D possibly matching TRBD1 (6 bases). V was clipped by 6 bases and J by 4 bases, with 16 bases between them. Germline CDR1 and CDR2: SEHNR and FQNEAQ (reference sequence). CDR3 length: 14 amino acids. CDR3 nucleotides: TGTGCCAGCAGTAGCTCCGGGACACCTTACGAGCAGTACTTC. Translation: CASSSSGTPYEQYF.

This clonotype has at least ten counts. The chain couples TRBV11-1 to TRBJ2-7, with D tentatively TRBD1 or TRBD2 (5 bases each). Germline CDR1 is SGHAT and CDR2 is FQDESV (reference sequence). CDR3 length equals 13 residues. V was shortened by 5 bases and J by 7 bases, with 15 bases between the two germline ends. CDR3 nucleotide sequence: TGTGCCAGCAGCACGGGACCGGAGGTGGAGCAGTACTTC. Protein sequence: CASSTGPEVEQYF.

This clonotype has just a few counts. The gene calls are TRBV5-1 and TRBJ2-2, with D perhaps TRBD2 (5 bases). The V gene lost 0 bases and the J gene lost 3 bases, with 12 bases spanning the gap. There are 16 residues in the CDR3. Germline CDR1 SGHRS, CDR2 YFSETQ. The CDR3 DNA reads TGCGCCAGCAGCTTGGGAGCGGACCTCTACACCGGGGAGCTGTTTTTT. It yields the protein CASSLGADLYTGELFF. Complete variable domain (other parts from reference TRBV5-1 and TRBJ2-2): KAGVTQTPRYLIKTRGQQVTLSCSPISGHRSVSWYQQTPGQGLQFLFEYFSETQRNKGNFPGRFSGRQFSNSRSEMNVSTLELGDSALYLCASSLGADLYTGELFFGEGSRLTVL.